This passage covers 9 T cell receptor beta chains from one sample sequenced in a study of graft-versus-host responses after intestinal transplantation. Method: immunoSEQ multiplex PCR; TCRdb's copy keeps in-frame clones and lacks some. The sample contains about 92,000 clones, under 95% of which appear only once. No cognate antigen is known for these TCRs. This specimen was unstimulated CD8+ T cells sorted from spleen or lymph node cells, taken before intestinal transplant. The receptor source for this set is a human donor who received an intestinal transplant.

The gene calls are TRBV7-9 and TRBJ2-3; D unclear. The CDR3 consists of 15 residues. With 4 bases removed from V and 2 bases from J, the gap between germline ends came to 13 bases. CDR1 SEHNR and CDR2 FQNEAQ come from the germline V gene (reference sequence). In DNA, the CDR3 is TGTGCCAGCAGCTCAGCCATGAGACTCACAGATACGCAGTATTTT. Translating it yields CASSSAMRLTDTQYF.

The chain employs TRBV9 and TRBJ2-3; the D is unclear. The CDR3 has 14 residues. The V end was cut by 0 bases, the J end by 0 bases, with 5 bases between. Germline V gives CDR1 SGDLS, CDR2 YYNGEE. CDR3: CASSVDGSTDTQYF. DNA for the CDR3: TGTGCCAGCAGCGTAGACGGTAGCACAGATACGCAGTATTTT.

This clone was recorded only once. Other DNA sequences in this sample translate to the same CDR3. DNA for the CDR3: TGTGCCAGCAGTTACTCGGGAGGGGAGACCCAGTACTTC. Amino acid sequence: CASSYSGGETQYF. V is TRBV6-5 and J is TRBJ2-5; 7 bases agree with TRBD2. Germline V CDR1 and CDR2: MNHEY, SVGAGI. The CDR3 runs to 13 residues. The trim removed 0 bases at V and 5 bases at J, leaving 0 bases unmatched.

In its sample, this clone was seen once. The rearrangement links TRBV4-1 to TRBJ2-7, with D possibly TRBD2 on 5 matching bases. CDR3 length: 13 amino acids. Deletions cut 2 bases from V and 5 bases from J, with 10 bases between. Germline loops: CDR1 MGHRA, CDR2 YSYEKL. The CDR3 sequence: CASSQSSGDEQYF. The CDR3 DNA follows: TGCGCCAGCAGCCAATCTTCCGGGGACGAGCAGTACTTC.

The rearrangement joins TRBV2 to TRBJ2-1; possible D gene TRBD2, 6 bases. Germline CDR1 SNHLY, CDR2 FYNNEI. Deletions cut 0 bases from V and 7 bases from J, with 10 bases between. The CDR3 runs 14 residues. Here the CDR3 reads CASSEAGGGNEQFF. The CDR3 coding sequence is TGTGCCAGCAGTGAAGCGGGAGGAGGTAATGAGCAGTTCTTC.

This rearrangement joins TRBV19 to TRBJ2-5; 10 bases line up with TRBD2. Germline values: CDR1 LNHDA, CDR2 SQIVND (reference sequence). CDR3 length: 16 residues. Germline trimming cut 1 base from V and 1 base from J; bases unmatched to any gene: 3. CDR3 in DNA: TGTGCCAGTAGTATAGGACTAGCGGGCGTCCAAGAGACCCAGTACTTC. Protein: CASSIGLAGVQETQYF.

For this clone: The identical CDR3 is also encoded by other nucleotide sequences in the sample. This chain links TRBV27 with TRBJ2-7; 8 nucleotides match TRBD1. The CDR3 is 12 residues long. V shed 5 bases and J 5 bases; nucleotides not matched to a gene: 2. Per the germline V gene, CDR1 is MNHEY and CDR2 is SMNVEV (reference sequence). CDR3 coding DNA: TGTGCCAGCAGTGGACAGGGTAACGAGCAGTACTTC. Translating gives CASSGQGNEQYF.

The chain has TRBV13 and TRBJ2-4; 8 positions match TRBD2. The V gene end was trimmed by 4 bases and the J gene end by 8 bases; junction bases not matched to a gene: 10. The CDR3 is 15 residues long. The V gene's germline CDR1 is PRHDT and CDR2 FYEKMQ (reference sequence). The CDR3 spells CASSSGTGGRDIQYF. CDR3 nucleotide sequence: TGTGCCAGCAGCTCGGGGACGGGAGGGCGGGACATTCAGTACTTC.

The genes are TRBV29-1 and TRBJ1-2; no clear D gene. Trimming removed 0 bases at V and 5 bases at J, with 16 bases between. The CDR3 is 15 residues long. The germline gives CDR1 SQVTM, CDR2 ANQGSEA. The CDR3 nucleotides read TGCAGCGTTGAAGAATTATTTGGTGAGAGGTATGGCTACACCTTC. Residues: CSVEELFGERYGYTF. The full variable domain, its missing parts supplied by reference TRBV29-1 and TRBJ1-2, is SAVISQKPSRDICQRGTSLTIQCQVDSQVTMMFWYRQQPGQSLTLIATANQGSEATYESGFVIDKFPISRPNLTFSTLTVSNMSPEDSSIYLCSVEELFGERYGYTFGSGTRLTVV.